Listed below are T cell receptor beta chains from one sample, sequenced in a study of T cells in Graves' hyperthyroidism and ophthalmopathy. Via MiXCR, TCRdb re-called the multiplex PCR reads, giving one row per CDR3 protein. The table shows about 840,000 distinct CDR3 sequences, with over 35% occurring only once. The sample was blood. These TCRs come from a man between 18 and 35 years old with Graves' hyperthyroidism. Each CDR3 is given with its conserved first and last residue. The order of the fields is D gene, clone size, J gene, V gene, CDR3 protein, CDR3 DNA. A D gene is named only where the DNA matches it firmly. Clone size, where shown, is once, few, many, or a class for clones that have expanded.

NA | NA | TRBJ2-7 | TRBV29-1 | CSVSGLSDEQYF | TGCAGCGTGTCGGGGCTGAGCGACGAGCAGTACTTC
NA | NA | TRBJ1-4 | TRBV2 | CASKKGPNEKLFF | TGTGCCAGCAAAAAGGGTCCTAATGAAAAACTGTTTTTT
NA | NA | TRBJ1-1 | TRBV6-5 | CASNEAGNTEAFF | TGTGCCAGCAATGAGGCTGGGAACACTGAAGCTTTCTTT
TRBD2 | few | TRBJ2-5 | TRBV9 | CASSQSGAGGYQETQYF | TGTGCCAGCAGCCAAAGCGGGGCGGGGGGCTACCAAGAGACCCAGTACTTC
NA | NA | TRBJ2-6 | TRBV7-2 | CASRPGGANVLTF | TGTGCCAGCAGACCGGGGGGGGCCAACGTCCTGACTTTC
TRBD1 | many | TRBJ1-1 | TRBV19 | CASSFYRGSEAFF | TGTGCCAGTAGTTTCTACAGGGGCTCTGAAGCTTTCTTT
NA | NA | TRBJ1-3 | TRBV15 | CATSTYGGNTIYF | TGTGCCACCAGCACCTACGGGGGGAACACCATATATTTT
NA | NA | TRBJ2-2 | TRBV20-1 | CSAGGTTGELFF | TGCAGTGCTGGAGGGACCACCGGGGAGCTGTTTTTT
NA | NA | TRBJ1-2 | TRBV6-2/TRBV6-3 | CAGRASMNYGYTF | TGTGCCGGCAGGGCTTCCATGAACTATGGCTACACCTTC
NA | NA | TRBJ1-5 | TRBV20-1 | CSAREQWAGEQPQHF | TGCAGTGCTAGAGAACAGTGGGCAGGGGAGCAGCCCCAGCATTTT
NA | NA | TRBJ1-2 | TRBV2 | CASSASTGLAGYTF | TGTGCCAGCAGTGCTAGTACAGGGTTGGCGGGCTACACCTTC
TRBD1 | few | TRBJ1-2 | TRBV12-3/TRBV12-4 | CASSSPDWTGSNYGYTF | TGTGCCAGCAGTTCACCTGATTGGACAGGATCTAACTATGGCTACACCTTC
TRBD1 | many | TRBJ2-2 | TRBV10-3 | CAISGADRGTGELFF | TGTGCCATCAGTGGGGCAGACAGGGGGACCGGGGAGCTGTTTTTT
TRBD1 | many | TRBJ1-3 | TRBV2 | CASRGQGGDTIYF | TGTGCCAGCAGAGGACAGGGGGGAGACACCATATATTTT
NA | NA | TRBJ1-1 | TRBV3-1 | CASSQETGGAEAFF | TGTGCCAGCAGCCAAGAGACAGGCGGGGCTGAAGCTTTCTTT
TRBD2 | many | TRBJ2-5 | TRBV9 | CASSVSGGAETQYF | TGTGCCAGCAGCGTGAGCGGGGGGGCAGAGACCCAGTACTTC
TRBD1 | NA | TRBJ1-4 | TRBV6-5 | CASSSTGDKEKLFF | TGTGCCAGCAGTTCGACAGGGGATAAGGAAAAACTGTTTTTT
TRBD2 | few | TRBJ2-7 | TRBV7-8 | CASSFTSGGTYEQYF | TGTGCCAGCAGCTTTACTAGCGGGGGGACCTACGAGCAGTACTTC
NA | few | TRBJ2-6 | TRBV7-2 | CASSFGGHSGANVLTF | TGTGCCAGCAGCTTTGGTGGCCACTCTGGGGCCAACGTCCTGACTTTC
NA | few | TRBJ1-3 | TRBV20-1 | CSARTPSSGNTIYF | TGCAGTGCCCGGACCCCGAGCTCTGGAAACACCATATATTTT
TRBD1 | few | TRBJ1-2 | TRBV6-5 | CASSSTGTVDSYTF | TGTGCCAGCAGTTCCACCGGGACAGTAGACAGCTACACCTTC
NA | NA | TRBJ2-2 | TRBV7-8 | CASSLAFTVNTGELFF | TGTGCCAGCAGCTTAGCGTTCACGGTGAACACCGGGGAGCTGTTTTTT
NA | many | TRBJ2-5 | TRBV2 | CATRQPQETQYF | TGTGCCACTCGACAGCCCCAAGAGACCCAGTACTTC
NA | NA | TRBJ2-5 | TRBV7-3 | CASSRYLLLYQETQYF | TGTGCCAGCAGCCGGTACTTACTCCTGTACCAAGAGACCCAGTACTTC
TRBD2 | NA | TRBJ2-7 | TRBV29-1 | CSVDTGLAGTYEQYF | TGCAGCGTTGATACGGGACTAGCGGGAACCTACGAGCAGTACTTC
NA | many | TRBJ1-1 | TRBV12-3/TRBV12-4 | CASTGTLTEAFF | TGTGCCAGCACCGGGACCCTGACTGAAGCTTTCTTT
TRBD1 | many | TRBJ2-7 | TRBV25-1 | CASSQTGDGYEQYF | TGTGCCAGCAGCCAGACAGGGGACGGGTACGAGCAGTACTTC
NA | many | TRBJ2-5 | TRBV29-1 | CSVSSGEETQYF | TGCAGCGTTTCGTCAGGGGAAGAGACCCAGTACTTC
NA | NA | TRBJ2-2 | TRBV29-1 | CSVEVQGAGELFF | TGCAGCGTTGAAGTTCAGGGTGCCGGGGAGCTGTTTTTT
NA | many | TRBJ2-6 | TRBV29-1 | CSVEAVALSGANVLTF | TGCAGCGTTGAAGCCGTGGCGCTCTCTGGGGCCAACGTCCTGACTTTC
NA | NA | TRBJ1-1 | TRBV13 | CASSLKGFMNTEAFF | TGTGCCAGCAGCTTAAAGGGGTTCATGAACACTGAAGCTTTCTTT
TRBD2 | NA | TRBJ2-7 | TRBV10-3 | CAIHPERESDEQYF | TGTGCCATACACCCGGAGCGGGAGAGCGACGAGCAGTACTTC
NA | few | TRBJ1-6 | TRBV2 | CASSEMEADNSPLHF | TGTGCCAGCAGTGAAATGGAGGCGGATAATTCACCCCTCCACTTT
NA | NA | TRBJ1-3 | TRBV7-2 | CASSLGTYRSGNAIYF | TGTGCCAGCAGCTTGGGGACTTACCGCTCTGGAAACGCCATATATTTT
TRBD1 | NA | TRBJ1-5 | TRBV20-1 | CSAMPRDRGYKNQPQHF | TGCAGTGCTATGCCTCGGGACAGGGGTTATAAAAATCAGCCCCAGCATTTT
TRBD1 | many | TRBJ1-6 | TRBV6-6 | CASSNHDRGMDSPLHF | TGTGCCAGCAGTAATCATGACAGGGGGATGGATTCACCCCTCCACTTT